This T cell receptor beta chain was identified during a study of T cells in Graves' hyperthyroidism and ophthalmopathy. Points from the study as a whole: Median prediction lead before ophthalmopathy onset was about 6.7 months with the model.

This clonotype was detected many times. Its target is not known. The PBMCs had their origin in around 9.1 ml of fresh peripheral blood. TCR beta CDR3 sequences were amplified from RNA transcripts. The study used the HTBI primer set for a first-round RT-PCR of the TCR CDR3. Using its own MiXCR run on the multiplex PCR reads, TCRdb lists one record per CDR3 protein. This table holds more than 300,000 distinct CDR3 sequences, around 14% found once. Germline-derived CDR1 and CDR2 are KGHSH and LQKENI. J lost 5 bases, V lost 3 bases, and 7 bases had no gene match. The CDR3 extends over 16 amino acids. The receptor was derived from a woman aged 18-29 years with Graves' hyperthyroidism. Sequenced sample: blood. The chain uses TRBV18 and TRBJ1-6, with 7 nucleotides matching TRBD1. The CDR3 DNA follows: TGTGCCAGCTCACCGGGACAGATAGCCGATAATTCACCCCTCCACTTT. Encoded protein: CASSPGQIADNSPLHF.